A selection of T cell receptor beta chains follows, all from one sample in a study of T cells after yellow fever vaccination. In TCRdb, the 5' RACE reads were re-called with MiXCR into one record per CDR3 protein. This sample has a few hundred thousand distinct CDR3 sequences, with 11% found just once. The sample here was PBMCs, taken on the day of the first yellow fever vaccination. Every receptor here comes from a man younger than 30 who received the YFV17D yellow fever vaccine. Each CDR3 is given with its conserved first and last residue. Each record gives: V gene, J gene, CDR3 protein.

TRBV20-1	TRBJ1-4	CSAATGQDEKLFF
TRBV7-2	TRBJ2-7	CASSFLGQPYEQYF
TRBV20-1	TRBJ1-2	CSASTTYRDGYTF
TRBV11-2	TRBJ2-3	CASSQGLAGGPDSDTQYF
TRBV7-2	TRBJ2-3	CASSYLGTDTQYF
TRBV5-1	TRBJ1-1	CASRIRGAGNTEAFF
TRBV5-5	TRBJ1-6	CASSSRGGNSPLHF
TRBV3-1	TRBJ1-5	CASSQGVQSGKPQHF
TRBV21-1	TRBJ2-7	CASSKVNRIYEQYF
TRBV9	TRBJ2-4	CASSEGAPRADIQYF
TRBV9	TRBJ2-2	CASSVVPTGELFF
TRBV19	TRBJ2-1	CASSIAQGRGEQFF
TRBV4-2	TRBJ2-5	CASSQDWGPGLAHQETQYF
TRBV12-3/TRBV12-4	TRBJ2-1	CASSPGQGLMGTYNEQFF
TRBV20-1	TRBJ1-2	CSASGRNNYGYTF
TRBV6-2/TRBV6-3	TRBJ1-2	CASSLSASRGYTF
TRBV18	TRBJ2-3	CASSPAQVSTDTQYF
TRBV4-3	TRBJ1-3	CASSQGTGSGNTIYF
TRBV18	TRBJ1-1	CASSLGTALTEAFF
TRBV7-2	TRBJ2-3	CASSSFRGGGSDTQYF
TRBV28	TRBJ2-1	CASSSIRALNPNEQFF
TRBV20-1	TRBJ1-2	CSASRALDYGYTF
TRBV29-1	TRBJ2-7	CSVETRDYEQYF
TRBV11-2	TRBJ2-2	CASSQRGGTGELFF
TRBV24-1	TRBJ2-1	CATIGTGSRNEQFF